This T cell receptor beta chain was captured by sequencing in a study of blood T cell repertoires in COVID-19. About the study: The analysed material was cDNA or gDNA that came from T cells, B-cell-depleted T cells, or PBMCs.

Authors' processing steps: The assay estimated nucleated cells by amplifying reference gene primers. Profiled with immunoSEQ multiplex PCR; TCRdb holds only in-frame clones, not every one. V and J calls and clone size are given by that table; D and trimming were obtained from the DNA. The sample lists over 200,000 clones; roughly four fifths were seen once. Germline V gene lookup returns CDR1 LGHDT and CDR2 YNNKEL (reference sequence). This CDR3 comprises 18 residues. Germline trimming cut 0 bases from V and 9 bases from J; bases unmatched to any gene: 12. J is TRBJ2-1 and V is TRBV3-1 (or the pseudogene TRBV3-2); 12 nucleotides agree with TRBD2. The TCR originated in a man aged 60-69 years who had recovered from COVID-19. Material: PBMCs or T cells enriched from blood (not recorded which). The CDR3 nucleotides read TGTGCCAGCAGCCAAGATCTTGATCTAGCGGGGGGGCCGGGTGAGCAGTTCTTC. Translated: CASSQDLDLAGGPGEQFF.